This passage covers 24 T cell receptor beta chains from one sample sequenced in a study of response to subunit inactivated influenza vaccine. Each CDR3 protein gets one entry after TCRdb re-called the RT-PCR reads with MiXCR. The sample has 750,000 to 850,000 distinct CDR3 sequences; roughly 18% are singletons. The material was PBMCs from blood, obtained roughly 5 days after vaccination. Source of these receptors: a man aged 45-65 years who received an inactivated influenza vaccine.

The CDR3 sequence is CASSGRTSGIIDTQYF. The CDR3 nucleotides are TGTGCCAGCAGCGGCCGGACTAGCGGGATTATAGATACGCAGTATTTT. The chain employs TRBV7-2 and TRBJ2-3, with 12 bases matching TRBD2. CDR1 and CDR2 from the germline V gene are SGHTA and FQGNSA. V shed 5 bases and J 5 bases; nucleotides not matched to a gene: 8. This CDR3 comprises 16 residues.

Only a few counts were recorded for this clonotype. The chain uses TRBV20-1 and TRBJ2-1; 8 nucleotides agree with TRBD1. The CDR3 consists of 15 residues. The V segment lost 5 bases and the J segment 7 bases; nucleotides outside the gene matches: 13. CDR1 and CDR2 (germline): DFQATT, SNEGSKA (reference sequence). DNA for the CDR3: TGCAGTGCTCTGGATTACAGGGGGTTACTAAATGAGCAGTTCTTC. The encoded protein is CSALDYRGLLNEQFF.

This clonotype was counted between two and nine times. V usage is TRBV9 and J usage is TRBJ2-1; 9 nucleotides agree with TRBD1. The germline V gene has CDR1 SGDLS and CDR2 YYNGEE. The ends lost 4 bases at V and 5 bases at J; junction bases unmatched: 7. The CDR3 loop spans 15 amino acids. CDR3 sequence: CASSPGTGPNNEQFF. CDR3 coding DNA: TGTGCCAGCAGCCCAGGGACAGGGCCTAACAATGAGCAGTTCTTC.

This rearrangement joins TRBV18 to TRBJ2-5, with 8 bases aligning to TRBD1. The CDR3 spans 15 residues. The V and J ends lost 5 bases and 2 bases, in that order; junction bases with no gene match: 7. The germline V gene has CDR1 KGHSH and CDR2 LQKENI. CDR3 sequence reads: CASSIQGAGQETQYF. As DNA, the CDR3 is TGTGCCAGCTCAATCCAGGGGGCTGGGCAAGAGACCCAGTACTTC.

V gene TRBV12-3 or TRBV12-4 combines with J gene TRBJ1-4, with no clear D. V lost 6 bases, J lost 1 base, and 12 bases lay in between. The CDR3 length is 15 residues. The CDR3 sequence: CASRSRAGTNEKLFF. CDR3 DNA: TGTGCCAGCAGGTCGCGCGCGGGAACTAATGAAAAACTGTTTTTT.

V and J are TRBV29-1 and TRBJ1-2; D gene uncertain. The ends were cut back, 6 bases at V and 4 bases at J, with 15 bases in the middle. Germline V CDR1 and CDR2: SQVTM, ANQGSEA. The CDR3 runs to 13 residues. CDR3 protein: CSVDLTHGYGYTF. CDR3 nucleotides: TGCAGCGTAGACCTGACACACGGCTATGGCTACACCTTC. Variable domain in full (rest from reference TRBV29-1 and TRBJ1-2): SAVISQKPSRDICQRGTSLTIQCQVDSQVTMMFWYRQQPGQSLTLIATANQGSEATYESGFVIDKFPISRPNLTFSTLTVSNMSPEDSSIYLCSVDLTHGYGYTFGSGTRLTVV.

This clonotype was observed a handful of times. The V and J genes are TRBV20-1 and TRBJ2-2; tentative D call: TRBD1 (6 bases). The CDR3 has 15 residues. Germline values: CDR1 DFQATT, CDR2 SNEGSKA (reference sequence). Trimming shortened V by 5 bases and J by 1 base, and 14 bases separated the two germline ends. The CDR3 is CSAFNQGRNTGELFF. The CDR3 nucleotides read TGCAGTGCTTTCAATCAGGGGCGGAACACCGGGGAGCTGTTTTTT.

This clonotype was counted a single time. The V and J genes are TRBV18 and TRBJ1-5, with a weak D call TRBD1 (5 bases). Germline V gene sequence: CDR1 KGHSH, CDR2 LQKENI. Trimming took off 3 bases at V and 1 base at J, with 16 bases between the two ends. The CDR3 sequence is 17 residues long. This CDR3 reads CASSPSQQVGSNQPQHF. DNA for the CDR3: TGTGCCAGCTCACCTAGCCAACAGGTTGGGAGCAATCAGCCCCAGCATTTT. The full variable domain, in which reference TRBV18 and TRBJ1-5 provide the parts outside the CDR3, is NAGVMQNPRHLVRRRGQEARLRCSPMKGHSHVYWYRQLPEEGLKFMVYLQKENIIDESGMPKERFSAEFPKEGPSILRIQQVVRGDSAAYFCASSPSQQVGSNQPQHFGDGTRLSIL.

This clonotype was counted at least ten times. The chain combines TRBV7-9 with TRBJ2-1; D is unclear. V was cut by 2 bases and J by 3 bases, with 2 bases left in between. The V gene's germline CDR1 is SEHNR and CDR2 FQNEAQ (reference sequence). The CDR3 extends over 12 amino acids. CDR3 region: CASSLSYNEQFF. DNA for the CDR3: TGTGCCAGCAGCTTAAGCTACAATGAGCAGTTCTTC.

CDR3 in amino acids: CASSDSGRSFEQYF. CDR3 DNA: TGCGCCAGCAGCGATAGCGGGAGAAGTTTCGAGCAGTACTTC. The chain is built from TRBV5-1 and TRBJ2-7; 9 nucleotides agree with TRBD2. The V segment lost 4 bases and the J segment 6 bases; nucleotides outside the gene matches: 8. Germline CDR1 SGHRS, CDR2 YFSETQ. This CDR3 spans 14 amino acids.

This clonotype has more than one count but fewer than ten. The chain combines TRBV6-2 or TRBV6-3 with TRBJ2-2; D not certain. This CDR3 has 14 residues. V gave up 3 bases and J gave up 0 bases, with 5 bases separating them. Germline loops: CDR1 MNHEY, CDR2 SVGEGT. CDR3 residues: CASSYYSNTGELFF. The DNA for the CDR3 is TGTGCCAGCAGTTATTATTCGAACACCGGGGAGCTGTTTTTT.

This clonotype was detected a few times. The chain recombines TRBV20-1 with TRBJ1-5; D gene uncertain. This CDR3 is built from 14 residues. The ends were cut back, 3 bases at V and 0 bases at J, with 9 bases in the middle. Germline CDR1 reads DFQATT; CDR2 reads SNEGSKA (reference sequence). CDR3 region: CSARPPLSNQPQHF. CDR3 in DNA: TGCAGTGCTAGGCCTCCCCTTAGCAATCAGCCCCAGCATTTT.

The chain combines TRBV6-1 with TRBJ2-7; 9 bases match TRBD1. The V segment lost 7 bases and the J segment 0 bases; nucleotides outside the gene matches: 13. The CDR3 consists of 17 residues. CDR1 and CDR2 (germline): MNHNS, SASEGT. The CDR3: CASTDLLLDRGSYEQYF. The CDR3, as DNA: TGTGCCAGCACTGATCTACTTTTGGACAGGGGCTCCTACGAGCAGTACTTC.

At least ten counts were recorded for this clonotype. This chain joins TRBV12-3 or TRBV12-4 and TRBJ2-1, with a weak D call TRBD1 (5 bases). V was cut by 0 bases and J by 10 bases, with 16 bases left in between. The CDR3 has 15 amino acids. DNA for the CDR3: TGTGCCAGCAGTTTAGCGACGCAGGGTAATCGCGAGCAGTTCTTC. Amino acids: CASSLATQGNREQFF.

The DNA of the CDR3 is TGTGCCAGCAGCTTAGCTGGGGGCACCCGCAATGAGCAGTTCTTC. It specifies CASSLAGGTRNEQFF. The chain has TRBV7-2 and TRBJ2-1; weak D call: TRBD1 (6 bases). This CDR3 comprises 15 residues. V was shortened by 0 bases and J by 6 bases, with 12 bases between the two germline ends. The germline V gene encodes CDR1 SGHTA and CDR2 FQGNSA.

This chain joins TRBV15 and TRBJ2-1; D unclear. The CDR3 totals 13 residues. Trimming pared 0 bases from V and 6 bases from J, leaving 6 bases between. Germline CDR1 and CDR2: LNHNV and YYDKDF (reference sequence). CDR3 coding DNA: TGTGCCACCAGCAGAGAAGGATTCAATGAGCAGTTCTTC. It yields the protein CATSREGFNEQFF.

The rearrangement uses TRBV5-1 and TRBJ1-6, with a tentative D call TRBD1 (6 bases). This CDR3 is built from 15 residues. V lost 4 bases and J lost 9, with 17 bases in between. Germline CDR1 and CDR2: SGHRS and YFSETQ. The CDR3, as DNA: TGCGCCAGCAGCGCTGACAGGTCGTTGTCTTCACCCCTCCACTTT. Its translation is CASSADRSLSSPLHF.

The J gene is TRBJ2-1, the V gene TRBV6-5, with unresolved D. V lost 3 bases and J 8 bases, leaving 17 bases between the germline ends. The germline CDR1 and CDR2 sequences are MNHEY and SVGAGI. This CDR3 contains 15 residues. Written as DNA, the CDR3 is TGTGCCAGCAGTTATGCGGACCCTCCGGACGATGAGCAGTTCTTC. Translation gives CASSYADPPDDEQFF.

This clonotype was seen repeatedly, ten times or more. This chain uses TRBV12-3 or TRBV12-4 with TRBJ2-2; D gene unclear. V lost 3 bases and J 1 base, leaving 15 bases between the germline ends. This CDR3 contains 17 residues. CDR3 region: CASSFAKMAMNTGELFF. The CDR3 nucleotides read TGTGCCAGCAGTTTCGCCAAAATGGCCATGAACACCGGGGAGCTGTTTTTT.

The chain joins TRBV5-6 to TRBJ2-3, with 8 bases lining up with TRBD1. With V trimmed by 3 bases and J by 6 bases, 15 bases remained unmatched. CDR3 size: 17 residues. CDR1 is SGHDT, CDR2 YYEEEE, per germline. DNA for the CDR3: TGTGCCAGCAGCTCCATCTACTTCAGGGGGCTAACGGATACGCAGTATTTT. As protein: CASSSIYFRGLTDTQYF.

This clonotype was seen a few times. The chain couples TRBV2 to TRBJ2-7; D is possibly TRBD1 or TRBD2 (5 bases each). The V gene's germline CDR1 is SNHLY and CDR2 FYNNEI. V was clipped by 2 bases and J by 6 bases, with 8 bases between them. This CDR3 has 12 amino acids. The CDR3 DNA reads TGTGCCAGCAGTGAACAGGGACCCGAGCAGTACTTC. Amino acid sequence: CASSEQGPEQYF.

The V and J genes are TRBV7-9 and TRBJ2-7, with D perhaps TRBD1 (6 bases). This CDR3 has 16 residues. V was clipped by 3 bases and J by 9 bases, with 24 bases between them. Germline loops: CDR1 SEHNR, CDR2 FQNEAQ (reference sequence). The CDR3 loop is CASSFPTRTQGPVQYF. The CDR3 bases are TGTGCCAGCAGCTTCCCCACGCGGACACAGGGTCCTGTGCAGTACTTC.

The chain carries TRBV11-2 and TRBJ1-2, with 7 bases identical to TRBD1. Germline V gives CDR1 SGHAT, CDR2 FQNNGV. The CDR3 length is 14 residues. V lost 3 bases and J lost 6; bases outside the gene matches: 7. The CDR3 region has the DNA TGTGCCAGCAGCTTCCCCGGGACAGTCCATGGCTACACCTTC. Protein sequence: CASSFPGTVHGYTF.

The chain is built from TRBV29-1 and TRBJ2-3, with 9 positions matching TRBD1. The V gene end was trimmed by 6 bases and the J gene end by 1 base; junction bases not matched to a gene: 8. CDR1 SQVTM and CDR2 ANQGSEA come from the germline V gene. The CDR3 is made up of 15 amino acids. For the CDR3, the DNA is TGCAGCGTCCAACAGGGGGCTCTAGGCACAGATACGCAGTATTTT. The encoded protein is CSVQQGALGTDTQYF.